Below, 31 T cell receptor beta chains from the same sample are listed, as sequenced in a study of blood T cell repertoires in COVID-19. Assay used: immunoSEQ multiplex PCR; TCRdb lists only in-frame clones, some missing. The sample includes approximately 65,000 clones, around 66% of them seen just once. The source material was PBMCs or T cells enriched from blood (not recorded which). These receptors came from a woman aged 60-75 years who had been exposed to COVID-19.

V is TRBV7-9 and J is TRBJ2-3; possibly TRBD2 for D (5 bases). Germline CDR1 reads SEHNR; CDR2 reads FQNEAQ (reference sequence). Trimming cost V 1 base and J 8 bases, with 19 bases left between them. The CDR3 runs to 16 residues. Written as DNA, the CDR3 is TGTGCCAGCAGCTTAGGTCTCGCGGGCTCGCAAGGTACGCAGTATTTT. Protein sequence: CASSLGLAGSQGTQYF.

The V gene is TRBV9, the J gene TRBJ2-5; TRBD2 aligns across 8 bases. The V gene's germline CDR1 is SGDLS and CDR2 YYNGEE. The CDR3 length is 15 residues. The V segment lost 0 bases and the J segment 4 bases; nucleotides outside the gene matches: 5. The CDR3 loop is CASSVGSGGVETQYF. As DNA, the CDR3 is TGTGCCAGCAGCGTAGGCTCCGGGGGGGTAGAGACCCAGTACTTC. Full variable domain (remainder filled in from reference TRBV9 and TRBJ2-5): DSGVTQTPKHLITATGQRVTLRCSPRSGDLSVYWYQQSLDQGLQFLIQYYNGEERAKGNILERFSAQQFPDLHSELNLSSLELGDSALYFCASSVGSGGVETQYFGPGTRLLVL.

The V and J genes are TRBV2 and TRBJ1-5; D gene uncertain. With 3 bases removed from V and 4 bases from J, the gap between germline ends came to 13 bases. Germline V gene sequence: CDR1 SNHLY, CDR2 FYNNEI. CDR3 length equals 15 residues. CDR3 amino acids: CASSEHGFLNQPQHF. For the CDR3, the DNA is TGTGCCAGCAGTGAGCACGGGTTCCTGAATCAGCCCCAGCATTTT.

The CDR3 coding sequence is TGTGCCACCAGCAGGCCCAAGGAGGGCCCTGTTAGGACCGGGGAGCTGTTTTTT. Its translation: CATSRPKEGPVRTGELFF. This rearrangement joins TRBV15 to TRBJ2-2, with D possibly TRBD2 on 6 matching bases. Trimming removed 3 bases at V and 5 bases at J, with 22 bases between. CDR3 size: 18 residues. The germline CDR1 and CDR2 sequences are LNHNV and YYDKDF (reference sequence). Full variable domain (remainder filled in from reference TRBV15 and TRBJ2-2): DAMVIQNPRYQVTQFGKPVTLSCSQTLNHNVMYWYQQKSSQAPKLLFHYYDKDFNNEADTPDNFQSRRPNTSFCFLDIRSPGLGDTAMYLCATSRPKEGPVRTGELFFGEGSRLTVL.

In its sample, this clone was seen many times. The V and J genes are TRBV4-1 and TRBJ1-1; D remains unclear. There are 15 residues in the CDR3. From germline, CDR1 is MGHRA and CDR2 YSYEKL. V was pared by 0 bases and J by 2 bases, with 10 bases between. The CDR3 protein is CASSQEGPGNTEAFF. For the CDR3, the DNA is TGCGCCAGCAGCCAAGAGGGTCCGGGTAACACTGAAGCTTTCTTT.

The chain uses TRBV21-1 and TRBJ1-6; TRBD1, as called in the table, went unchecked against the DNA. TRBV21-1 represents a pseudogene. CDR3 length equals 14 residues. DNA of the CDR3: TGTGCCAGCAGTGCGATCAGGTATAATTCACCCCTCCACTTT. The encoded protein is CASSAIRYNSPLHF.

This chain links TRBV7-2 with TRBJ1-2; 8 positions match TRBD1. Per germline, CDR1 SGHTA and CDR2 FQGNSA. CDR3 length: 17 residues. Unmatched junction bases numbered 14, after V lost 5 bases and J lost 3 bases. CDR3 residues: CASSPYGSDRGDYGYTF. In nucleotides, the CDR3 is TGTGCCAGCAGCCCCTATGGCTCCGACAGGGGCGACTATGGCTACACCTTC.

This sequence joins TRBV6-5 and TRBJ2-7; TRBD1 matches 7 bases. Germline V gene sequence: CDR1 MNHEY, CDR2 SVGAGI. V trimming: 6 bases; J trimming: 4 bases; junction bases outside the gene matches: 6. The CDR3 has 13 residues. CDR3 coding DNA: TGTGCCAGCAGGACAGGGACCTTATACGAGCAGTACTTC. Its protein is CASRTGTLYEQYF.

V usage is TRBV2 and J usage is TRBJ2-1; a weak D match, TRBD1 (5 bases). The germline gives CDR1 SNHLY, CDR2 FYNNEI. This CDR3 comprises 14 residues. The V end lost 4 bases, the J end lost 9 bases, and 16 bases lay between the germline ends. The CDR3 is CASSAQSVRGEQFF. CDR3 nucleotides: TGTGCCAGCAGTGCCCAATCTGTAAGGGGTGAGCAGTTCTTC. Based on the CDR3 plus reference TRBV2 and TRBJ2-1, the full variable domain is EPEVTQTPSHQVTQMGQEVILRCVPISNHLYFYWYRQILGQKVEFLVSFYNNEISEKSEIFDDQFSVERPDGSNFTLKIRSTKLEDSAMYFCASSAQSVRGEQFFGPGTRLTVL.

The J gene is TRBJ1-4, the V gene TRBV7-9; 10 positions agree with TRBD1. This CDR3 spans 15 amino acids. Trimming at V came to 2 bases and at J to 6 bases, leaving 3 bases not matched to a gene. Looked up from germline, CDR1 is SEHNR and CDR2 is FQNEAQ (reference sequence). The chain's CDR3 is CASSLLGTGDEKLFF. The CDR3 region has the DNA TGTGCCAGCAGCTTATTGGGGACAGGGGATGAAAAACTGTTTTTT.

The chain joins TRBV5-1 to TRBJ2-3, with TRBD2 identical over 13 bases. Germline lookup yields CDR1 SGHRS and CDR2 YFSETQ. With V trimmed by 0 bases and J by 6 bases, 1 base remained unmatched. There are 15 residues in the CDR3. CDR3 DNA sequence: TGCGCCAGCAGCTTGGGACTAGCGGGGGGTGATACGCAGTATTTT. Protein product: CASSLGLAGGDTQYF.

The CDR3 region has the DNA TGTGCCAGCAGTGAATGGCTAGCGGGGACTGGGGAGCTGTTTTTT. Protein: CASSEWLAGTGELFF. This rearrangement joins TRBV2 to TRBJ2-2; 9 bases are shared with TRBD2. The CDR3 consists of 15 residues. The V segment lost 2 bases and the J segment 8 bases; nucleotides outside the gene matches: 6. The germline CDR1 and CDR2 sequences are SNHLY and FYNNEI.

The CDR3 region has the DNA TGTGCCAGCAGTTACTTGGGACAAACGAACACTGAAGCTTTCTTT. Its protein is CASSYLGQTNTEAFF. The chain employs TRBV6-5 and TRBJ1-1; D is possibly TRBD1 (6 bases). The germline gives CDR1 MNHEY, CDR2 SVGAGI. The V and J ends lost 1 base and 1 base respectively, with 10 bases between them. This CDR3 is 15 amino acids long.

The chain combines TRBV29-1 with TRBJ2-1; 10 nucleotides agree with TRBD2. This CDR3 has 15 amino acids. Germline CDR1 is SQVTM and CDR2 is ANQGSEA. J was trimmed by 7 bases and V by 6 bases; bases with no gene match: 12. This CDR3 is CSVKVIAGGLNEQFF. CDR3 in DNA: TGCAGCGTCAAGGTGATAGCGGGGGGCTTGAATGAGCAGTTCTTC.

This chain uses TRBV7-9 with TRBJ2-1; 8 bases match TRBD2. CDR3 length equals 18 residues. The V segment lost 4 bases and the J segment 3 bases; nucleotides outside the gene matches: 14. Germline V gives CDR1 SEHNR, CDR2 FQNEAQ (reference sequence). CDR3 DNA: TGTGCCAGCAGCTCGCAAGTATTAGCGGGACCTAACTACAATGAGCAGTTCTTC. It specifies CASSSQVLAGPNYNEQFF.

The rearrangement links TRBV30 to TRBJ1-6; D gene uncertain. The length of the CDR3 is 14 residues. V was trimmed by 0 bases and J by 6 bases, leaving 9 bases between them. Looked up from germline, CDR1 is GTSNPN and CDR2 is SVGIG (reference sequence). CDR3 in DNA: TGTGCCTGGAGTGTAGCGATGGGTAATTCACCCCTCCACTTT. Translation: CAWSVAMGNSPLHF. Variable domain in full (rest from reference TRBV30 and TRBJ1-6): SQTIHQWPATLVQPVGSPLSLECTVEGTSNPNLYWYRQAAGRGLQLLFYSVGIGQISSEVPQNLSASRPQDRQFILSSKKLLLSDSGFYLCAWSVAMGNSPLHFGNGTRLTVT.

This sequence joins TRBV9 and TRBJ1-3; 9 bases agree with TRBD1. The CDR3 covers 17 residues. Germline V gene lookup returns CDR1 SGDLS and CDR2 YYNGEE. V lost 4 bases to trimming and J lost 0 bases; unmatched junction nucleotides: 8. CDR3 DNA sequence: TGTGCCAGCAGCTCCACAGGGGGCAAAAGCTCTGGAAACACCATATATTTT. This translates into CASSSTGGKSSGNTIYF.

J is TRBJ2-2 and V is TRBV7-8; TRBD2 matches 8 bases. Germline V gene data show CDR1 as SGHVS and CDR2 as FQNEAQ. V was pared by 5 bases and J by 7 bases, with 9 bases of the junction left unmatched. The CDR3 runs to 15 residues. The CDR3 loop is CASSITGGPFGELFF. CDR3 coding DNA: TGTGCCAGCAGCATAACGGGGGGGCCCTTCGGGGAGCTGTTTTTT.

This clone was observed a handful of times. The chain uses TRBV2 and TRBJ2-3, with 11 bases lining up with TRBD2. The CDR3 extends over 14 amino acids. Trimming removed 7 bases from V and 6 bases from J; junction bases left unmatched: 6. Germline CDR1 reads SNHLY; CDR2 reads FYNNEI. This CDR3 is CASKLAGVPDTQYF. The CDR3 coding sequence is TGTGCCAGCAAACTAGCGGGAGTTCCGGATACGCAGTATTTT.

The V call is TRBV2, the J call TRBJ2-3; D remains ambiguous. V shed 7 bases and J shed 6 bases, with 11 bases lying between them. The germline CDR1 and CDR2 sequences are SNHLY and FYNNEI. The CDR3 sequence is 12 residues long. As DNA, the CDR3 is TGTGCCAGCACCGAGCTAATGGATACGCAGTATTTT. Amino acid sequence: CASTELMDTQYF.

This chain uses TRBV3-1 (or the pseudogene TRBV3-2) with TRBJ1-1; D not resolved. V was trimmed by 2 bases and J by 3 bases, leaving 16 bases between them. The CDR3 is 16 residues long. Germline V gives CDR1 LGHDT, CDR2 YNNKEL (reference sequence). CDR3 sequence (DNA): TGTGCCAGCAGCCAATTCCCGGTGAACAGCTACACTGAAGCTTTCTTT. The encoded protein is CASSQFPVNSYTEAFF.

This rearrangement joins TRBV5-1 to TRBJ2-2, with 8 bases fitting TRBD1. Germline V gives CDR1 SGHRS, CDR2 YFSETQ. The V and J ends lost 0 bases and 6 bases, in that order; junction bases with no gene match: 4. There are 15 residues in the CDR3. CDR3 in amino acids: CASSLATGDAGELFF. The CDR3 nucleotides read TGCGCCAGCAGCTTGGCGACAGGGGACGCCGGGGAGCTGTTTTTT.

The rearrangement joins TRBV11-3 to TRBJ2-3, with D perhaps matching TRBD2 (5 bases). Germline lookup yields CDR1 SGHNT and CDR2 YENEEA. V gave up 5 bases and J gave up 2 bases, with 14 bases separating them. The CDR3 loop spans 15 amino acids. The chain's CDR3 is CASSPPGSLTDTQYF. The CDR3 region has the DNA TGTGCCAGCAGCCCGCCGGGGTCGCTCACAGATACGCAGTATTTT.

This clone was counted between two and nine times. The chain couples TRBV4-1 to TRBJ2-5; 7 nucleotides match TRBD1. This CDR3 spans 17 amino acids. V shed 0 bases, J shed 2 bases, and the junction held 9 bases outside the gene matches. Germline V gene data show CDR1 as MGHRA and CDR2 as YSYEKL. CDR3 residues: CASSQDGLPGQQETQYF. The CDR3 DNA reads as TGCGCCAGCAGCCAAGATGGCCTCCCGGGACAGCAAGAGACCCAGTACTTC.

This clone was observed once. The V gene is TRBV7-8, the J gene TRBJ2-2; TRBD2 matches 8 bases. This CDR3 comprises 15 residues. The junction had 4 bases not matched to a gene; V was cut back by 5 bases and J by 2 bases. Per germline, CDR1 SGHVS and CDR2 FQNEAQ. CDR3 in DNA: TGTGCCAGCAGCCTACTAGCGGCAAACACCGGGGAGCTGTTTTTT. As protein: CASSLLAANTGELFF.

The chain carries TRBV19 and TRBJ1-5; D remains unclear. V lost 9 bases and J lost 0, with 6 bases in between. CDR1 and CDR2 from the germline V gene are LNHDA and SQIVND (reference sequence). The CDR3 contains 12 residues. The CDR3 coding sequence is TGTGCCAGCAAATTTAGCAATCAGCCCCAGCATTTT. As protein: CASKFSNQPQHF.

This clone has ten or more counts. The chain links TRBV7-2 to TRBJ2-2; TRBD2 might be the D (6 bases). V lost 2 bases, J lost 6 bases, and 16 bases lay in between. The CDR3 sequence is 16 residues long. Looked up from germline, CDR1 is SGHTA and CDR2 is FQGNSA. As DNA, the CDR3 is TGTGCCAGCAGCTTACCGCTAGCGACTAGGGCCGGGGAGCTGTTTTTT. Translation: CASSLPLATRAGELFF.

This chain connects TRBV30 to TRBJ1-2; TRBD1 aligns across 7 bases. The CDR3 covers 15 residues. The germline V gene has CDR1 GTSNPN and CDR2 SVGIG (reference sequence). The J segment lost 6 bases and the V segment lost 0 bases, leaving 10 bases of the junction unmatched. In nucleotides, the CDR3 is TGTGCCTGGAGTGTGAAGGACAGGTATCTACATGGCTACACCTTC. Protein product: CAWSVKDRYLHGYTF.

The sample holds a few counts of this clone. This rearrangement joins TRBV2 to TRBJ1-2; the D is unclear. CDR1 and CDR2 from the germline V gene are SNHLY and FYNNEI. The V gene lost 2 bases and the J gene lost 6 bases, with 10 bases spanning the gap. CDR3 length: 13 amino acids. The CDR3 nucleotides read TGTGCCAGCAGTGAACTGCCGGGAGATGGCTACACCTTC. Translation: CASSELPGDGYTF.

The J gene is TRBJ1-5, the V gene TRBV2, with TRBD1 as a possible D gene (5 bases). The CDR3 runs 13 residues. V lost 3 bases and J 6 bases, leaving 9 bases between the germline ends. The germline gives CDR1 SNHLY, CDR2 FYNNEI. CDR3 sequence (DNA): TGTGCCAGCAGTGAGACAGTCTCTCAGCCCCAGCATTTT. This gives the protein CASSETVSQPQHF.

The chain couples TRBV2 to TRBJ2-7; 7 bases are a match to TRBD1. Per germline, CDR1 SNHLY and CDR2 FYNNEI. This CDR3 is built from 12 residues. With V trimmed by 6 bases and J by 5 bases, 4 bases remained unmatched. CDR3 amino acids: CASRGDSHEQYF. The CDR3 DNA is TGTGCCAGCAGGGGGGACAGCCACGAGCAGTACTTC.